The entry that follows covers one T cell receptor beta chain sequence. Its antigen is currently unknown. One end of the junction does not line up with germline, which may come from a read error. CDR3 length: 15 residues. CDR1 is DFQATT, CDR2 SNEGSKA, per germline (reference sequence). This specimen belongs to a study of post-analysis software for immune sequencing data. Whole-study results and caveats: Relative to controls, patients had about 5 TRBV segments at higher frequency, with TRBV5-6, TRBV5-1 and TRBV20-1 among these. Controls significantly exceeded multiple sclerosis patients in normalized Chao1 diversity.

The TCR beta cDNA libraries contained unique molecular identifiers. When about 0.9 to 11 million T cells were used, they gave a few hundred thousand cDNA molecules. TCRdb re-called the PCR reads with MiXCR, one entry per CDR3 protein. The profile shows 820,000 or so distinct CDR3 sequences, under 70% of them singletons. This chain links TRBV20-1 with TRBJ2-7; 9 bases fit TRBD2. This TCR derives from a girl aged 10-17 years with multiple sclerosis. The sequenced sample was blood. This chain's CDR3 is CSAREFSGSLYEQYF. The CDR3, as DNA: TGCAGTGCTCGAGAGTTTAGCGGGAGCCTCTACGAGCAGTACTTC.